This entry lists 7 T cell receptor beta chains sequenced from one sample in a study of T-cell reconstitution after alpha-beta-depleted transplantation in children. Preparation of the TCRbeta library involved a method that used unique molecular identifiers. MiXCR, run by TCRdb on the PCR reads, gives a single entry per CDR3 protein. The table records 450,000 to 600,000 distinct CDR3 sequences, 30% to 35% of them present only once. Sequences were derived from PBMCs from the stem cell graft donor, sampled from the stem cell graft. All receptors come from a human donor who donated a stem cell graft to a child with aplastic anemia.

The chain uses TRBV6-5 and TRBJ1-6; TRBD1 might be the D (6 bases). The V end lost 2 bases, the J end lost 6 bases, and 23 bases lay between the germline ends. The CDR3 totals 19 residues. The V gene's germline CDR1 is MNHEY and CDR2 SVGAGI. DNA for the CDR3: TGTGCCAGCAGTTACCTCGGGGACTATCTGGGCAGGGGTAATTCACCCCTCCACTTT. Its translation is CASSYLGDYLGRGNSPLHF.

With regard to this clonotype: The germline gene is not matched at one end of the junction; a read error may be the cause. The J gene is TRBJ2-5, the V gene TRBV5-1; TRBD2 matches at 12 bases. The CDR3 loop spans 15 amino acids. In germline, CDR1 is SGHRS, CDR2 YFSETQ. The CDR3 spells CASSPRTSGTETQYF. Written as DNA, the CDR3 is TGCGCCAGCAGCCCCCGGACTAGCGGGACGGAGACCCAGTATTTC.

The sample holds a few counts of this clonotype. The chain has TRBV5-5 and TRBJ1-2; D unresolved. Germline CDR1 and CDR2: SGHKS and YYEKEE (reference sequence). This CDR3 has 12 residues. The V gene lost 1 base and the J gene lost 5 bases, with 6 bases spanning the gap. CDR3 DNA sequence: TGTGCCAGCAGCTTGACAGTTTATGGCTACACCTTC. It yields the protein CASSLTVYGYTF.

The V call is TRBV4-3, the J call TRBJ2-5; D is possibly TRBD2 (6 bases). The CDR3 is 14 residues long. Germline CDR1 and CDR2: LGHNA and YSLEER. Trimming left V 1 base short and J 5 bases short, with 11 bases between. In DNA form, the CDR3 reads TGCGCCAGCAGCCAAGGGGCAGGAGGGGAGACCCAGTACTTC. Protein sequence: CASSQGAGGETQYF.

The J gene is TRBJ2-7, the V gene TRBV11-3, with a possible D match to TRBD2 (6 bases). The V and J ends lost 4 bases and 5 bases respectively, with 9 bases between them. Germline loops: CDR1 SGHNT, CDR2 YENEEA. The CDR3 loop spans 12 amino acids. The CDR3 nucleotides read TGTGCCAGCAGCTCCCGGGGGAACGAGCAGTACGTC. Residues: CASSSRGNEQYV.

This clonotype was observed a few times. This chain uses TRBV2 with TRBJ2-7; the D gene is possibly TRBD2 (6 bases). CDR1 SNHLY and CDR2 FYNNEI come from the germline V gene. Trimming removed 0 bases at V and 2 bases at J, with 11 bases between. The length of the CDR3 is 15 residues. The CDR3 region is CASSEAGGTAYEQYF. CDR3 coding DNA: TGTGCCAGCAGTGAAGCGGGCGGGACCGCCTACGAGCAGTACTTC.

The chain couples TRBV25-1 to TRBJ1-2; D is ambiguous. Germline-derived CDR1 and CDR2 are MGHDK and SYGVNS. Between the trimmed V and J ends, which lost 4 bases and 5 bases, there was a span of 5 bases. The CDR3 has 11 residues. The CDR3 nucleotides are TGTGCCAGCAGTGCCGCATATGGCTACACCTTC. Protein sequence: CASSAAYGYTF.